The subject of this entry is one T cell receptor (beta chain). Germline values: CDR1 MDHEN, CDR2 SYDVKM. Losses at the gene ends were 3 bases for V and 4 bases for J; bases not matched to a gene: 8. CDR3 length equals 17 residues. This specimen belongs to a study of cytomegalovirus exposure and HLA in healthy donors. PCR primers comprised 60 Vbeta and 13 Jbeta primers. The assay was immunoSEQ multiplex PCR, and TCRdb's table has in-frame clones only and misses some. The sample contains fewer than 140,000 clones, 60% to 80% of which appear only once. The specimen sequenced was PBMCs. This receptor was identified in a boy under 18 in good health and CMV-seronegative. The rearrangement uses TRBV28 and TRBJ2-2; 10 nucleotides line up with TRBD1. The CDR3 nucleotides are TGTGCCAGCAGTTTGAGGGGACAGGGGCGAGGCACCGGGGAGCTGTTTTTT. It translates to CASSLRGQGRGTGELFF.